The rows below give T cell receptor beta chains drawn from one sample of a study of cytomegalovirus exposure and HLA in healthy donors. The data were produced by immunoSEQ multiplex PCR, yet TCRdb's version contains in-frame clones alone and is incomplete. This sample has approximately 90,000 clones, with approximately 71% found just once. Material for sequencing was PBMCs. All receptors derive from a man aged 30 to 39 in good health and CMV-seronegative. The CDR3 runs from the conserved cysteine through the conserved F or W. The order of the fields is V gene, clone size, CDR3 length, J gene, D gene, CDR3 DNA, CDR3 protein. A D gene is named only where the DNA matches it firmly. Some rows mark clone size as missing; the rest say once, few, many or name a class of expanded clone.

V gene: TRBV18; clone size: -; CDR3 length: 15; J gene: TRBJ1-1; D gene: -; CDR3 DNA: TGTGCCAGCTCACCCGGCCAGGGGCGCGACACTGAAGCTTTCTTT; CDR3 protein: CASSPGQGRDTEAFF
V gene: TRBV7-9; clone size: -; CDR3 length: 18; J gene: TRBJ2-2; D gene: -; CDR3 DNA: TGTGCCAGCAGCTTAGGAAGAATATTCAGCGGATACACCGGGGAGCTGTTTTTT; CDR3 protein: CASSLGRIFSGYTGELFF
V gene: TRBV7-8; clone size: -; CDR3 length: 15; J gene: TRBJ2-2; D gene: TRBD2; CDR3 DNA: TGTGCCAGCAGCCCCCGACTAGCGGGCGCCGGGGAGCTGTTTTTT; CDR3 protein: CASSPRLAGAGELFF
V gene: TRBV5-6; clone size: once; CDR3 length: 14; J gene: TRBJ1-4; D gene: -; CDR3 DNA: TGTGCCAGCAGCTTGGCGGGTAGTGGTGAAAAACTGTTTTTT; CDR3 protein: CASSLAGSGEKLFF
V gene: TRBV18; clone size: -; CDR3 length: 14; J gene: TRBJ1-2; D gene: -; CDR3 DNA: TGTGCCAGCTCACCAAGCAGGGAAGGCTATGGCTACACCTTC; CDR3 protein: CASSPSREGYGYTF
V gene: TRBV6-6; clone size: -; CDR3 length: 13; J gene: TRBJ1-1; D gene: -; CDR3 DNA: TGTGCCAGCAGTTACTCAACAGAGACTGAAGCTTTCTTT; CDR3 protein: CASSYSTETEAFF
V gene: TRBV7-2; clone size: once; CDR3 length: 17; J gene: TRBJ2-7; D gene: TRBD2; CDR3 DNA: TGTGCCAGCAGCCGCATTGTCTCCAGCGGGAGGCGGTACGAGCAGTACTTC; CDR3 protein: CASSRIVSSGRRYEQYF
V gene: TRBV9; clone size: -; CDR3 length: 14; J gene: TRBJ2-3; D gene: TRBD1; CDR3 DNA: TGTGCCAGCAGCCCCGGACAGGGTACAGATACGCAGTATTTT; CDR3 protein: CASSPGQGTDTQYF
V gene: TRBV19; clone size: -; CDR3 length: 14; J gene: TRBJ1-2; D gene: -; CDR3 DNA: TGTGCCAGTAGTAAGGAGGAAGCTAACTATGGCTACACCTTC; CDR3 protein: CASSKEEANYGYTF
V gene: TRBV11-2; clone size: -; CDR3 length: 17; J gene: TRBJ2-1; D gene: TRBD1; CDR3 DNA: TGTGCCAGCAGCTTAGGGGCGGGGACAGGAACGTACAATGAGCAGTTCTTC; CDR3 protein: CASSLGAGTGTYNEQFF
V gene: TRBV7-9; clone size: -; CDR3 length: 16; J gene: TRBJ1-4; D gene: TRBD1; CDR3 DNA: TGTGCCAGCAGCAAGGGACAGGGAGCAACTAATGAAAAACTGTTTTTT; CDR3 protein: CASSKGQGATNEKLFF
V gene: TRBV19; clone size: -; CDR3 length: 16; J gene: TRBJ1-5; D gene: -; CDR3 DNA: TGTGCCAGTAGTAGCGGGACCCTCGAACCCTATCAGCCCCAGCATTTT; CDR3 protein: CASSSGTLEPYQPQHF
V gene: TRBV5-1; clone size: -; CDR3 length: 15; J gene: TRBJ1-4; D gene: -; CDR3 DNA: TGCGCCAGCAGCTTGGGGGGACAAGGGGCTGAAAAACTGTTTTTT; CDR3 protein: CASSLGGQGAEKLFF
V gene: TRBV5-1; clone size: -; CDR3 length: 12; J gene: TRBJ2-5; D gene: -; CDR3 DNA: TGCGCCAGCAGCTCGGGGCGGGGGACCCAGTACTTC; CDR3 protein: CASSSGRGTQYF
V gene: TRBV19; clone size: -; CDR3 length: 14; J gene: TRBJ1-1; D gene: -; CDR3 DNA: TGTGCCAGTAGTATAGTGGGAGGGGCCACTGAAGCTTTCTTT; CDR3 protein: CASSIVGGATEAFF
V gene: TRBV10-2; clone size: -; CDR3 length: 12; J gene: TRBJ2-7; D gene: TRBD1; CDR3 DNA: TGCGCCAGCACAGGGGGCAGGAACGAGCAGTACTTC; CDR3 protein: CASTGGRNEQYF
V gene: TRBV27; clone size: -; CDR3 length: 16; J gene: TRBJ2-2; D gene: -; CDR3 DNA: TGTGCCAGCAGTTCCGATGGGACTCCAAACACCGGGGAGCTGTTTTTT; CDR3 protein: CASSSDGTPNTGELFF
V gene: TRBV2; clone size: -; CDR3 length: 15; J gene: TRBJ1-1; D gene: TRBD1; CDR3 DNA: TGTGCCAGCAGTGTTCAGGGGGCGAGGAACACTGAAGCTTTCTTT; CDR3 protein: CASSVQGARNTEAFF
V gene: TRBV28; clone size: -; CDR3 length: 11; J gene: TRBJ2-7; D gene: -; CDR3 DNA: TGTGCCAGCAGTTGGAGTTACGAGCAGTACTTC; CDR3 protein: CASSWSYEQYF
V gene: TRBV28; clone size: few; CDR3 length: 11; J gene: TRBJ2-7; D gene: -; CDR3 DNA: TGTGCCAGCGGGAGGTTCTACGAGCAGTACTTC; CDR3 protein: CASGRFYEQYF
V gene: TRBV7-2; clone size: -; CDR3 length: 17; J gene: TRBJ2-1; D gene: TRBD2; CDR3 DNA: TGTGCCAGCAGCTTAGGTCTTATGGCGGGGGGGTACAATGAGCAGTTCTTC; CDR3 protein: CASSLGLMAGGYNEQFF
V gene: TRBV19; clone size: -; CDR3 length: 15; J gene: TRBJ1-1; D gene: TRBD1; CDR3 DNA: TGTGCCAGTACCCTGACAGGGGGTCTAAACACTGAAGCTTTCTTT; CDR3 protein: CASTLTGGLNTEAFF